The next 5 T cell receptor beta chains were all read from a single sample in a study of T cells in Graves' hyperthyroidism and ophthalmopathy. TCR beta CDR3 region amplification was performed from RNA transcripts. An initial round of RT-PCR targeting the TCR CDR3 relied on the HTBI primer set. TCRdb re-called the multiplex PCR reads with MiXCR, one entry per CDR3 protein. The sample holds about 290,000 distinct CDR3 sequences, approximately 19% seen once. Sequenced input: blood. Receptors were obtained from a man aged 50-59 years with Graves' ophthalmopathy.

The CDR3 spells CASATGTGLYNEQFF. As DNA, the CDR3 is TGTGCCAGCGCGACCGGGACAGGCCTCTACAATGAGCAGTTCTTC. The chain recombines TRBV6-1 with TRBJ2-1; 8 positions agree with TRBD1. Unmatched junction bases numbered 9, after V lost 8 bases and J lost 3 bases. CDR1 is MNHNS and CDR2 is SASEGT in the germline V gene. CDR3 size: 15 residues.

This clonotype was detected a few times. CDR3 sequence reads: CASSLAAPAETQYF. As DNA, the CDR3 is TGCGCCAGCAGCTTGGCCGCTCCGGCGGAGACCCAGTACTTC. V is TRBV5-1 and J is TRBJ2-5, with unresolved D. Germline V gene sequence: CDR1 SGHRS, CDR2 YFSETQ. This CDR3 comprises 14 residues. Deletions cut 0 bases from V and 5 bases from J, with 11 bases between.

This clonotype was seen more than once but under ten times. The chain couples TRBV5-1 to TRBJ2-7, with TRBD1 identical over 9 bases. This CDR3 spans 15 amino acids. With V trimmed by 3 bases and J by 3 bases, 7 bases remained unmatched. Germline values: CDR1 SGHRS, CDR2 YFSETQ. The CDR3 sequence is CASSYLGTGLYEQYF. In DNA form, the CDR3 reads TGCGCCAGCAGCTACCTCGGGACAGGGCTCTACGAGCAGTACTTC.

The chain links TRBV5-6 to TRBJ1-5, with D uncertain. Trimming removed 2 bases at V and 3 bases at J, with 6 bases between. In germline, CDR1 is SGHDT, CDR2 YYEEEE. This CDR3 comprises 13 residues. The DNA of the CDR3 is TGTGCCAGCAGCTTCGACAACAATCAGCCCCAGCATTTT. Its protein is CASSFDNNQPQHF.

This clonotype was picked up many times. The genes are TRBV18 and TRBJ2-7; 9 positions match TRBD1. The CDR3 length is 14 residues. V lost 4 bases and J lost 5; bases outside the gene matches: 6. Germline CDR1 is KGHSH and CDR2 is LQKENI. The CDR3 region is CASSLGQGSHEQYF. The DNA of the CDR3 is TGTGCCAGCTCACTAGGACAGGGGAGCCACGAGCAGTACTTC.